This T cell receptor beta chain was recovered during a study of cytomegalovirus exposure and HLA in healthy donors. Researchers ran the PCR with 60 Vbeta and 13 Jbeta primers. Assay: immunoSEQ multiplex PCR; the TCRdb copy retains only in-frame clones and omits some. The table lists roughly 70,000 clones. V lost 3 bases to trimming and J lost 3 bases, with 15 bases between them. The CDR3 extends over 14 amino acids. Germline CDR1 and CDR2: GTSNPN and SVGIG (reference sequence). This receptor was taken from a female donor in good health and CMV-seropositive. Material for sequencing was PBMCs. The chain joins TRBV30 to TRBJ2-7, with D possibly matching TRBD1 (7 bases). The chain's CDR3 is CAWRTGDSFYEQYF. The CDR3 nucleotides read TGTGCCTGGAGGACGGGGGACAGCTTCTACGAGCAGTACTTC.